What follows are 14 T cell receptor beta chains derived from one specimen sequenced in a study of T cells after yellow fever vaccination. TCRdb re-called the 5' RACE reads through MiXCR, storing one row per CDR3 protein. The table has a few hundred thousand distinct CDR3 sequences, roughly 5.6% seen once. This sample comprised CD4+ T cells sorted from PBMCs, obtained on the day of the yellow fever booster vaccination. The receptors shown here come from a man between 18 and 35 years old who received the YFV17D yellow fever vaccine.

This chain uses TRBV29-1 with TRBJ1-3, with D unresolved. Per the germline V gene, CDR1 is SQVTM and CDR2 is ANQGSEA. V lost 7 bases, J lost 4 bases, and 8 bases lay in between. This CDR3 comprises 11 residues. CDR3 sequence reads: CSGMRGNTIYF. Here the CDR3 DNA reads TGCAGCGGAATGAGGGGAAACACCATATATTTT.

This clonotype turned up a few times. This chain uses TRBV18 with TRBJ1-5; a weak D match, TRBD1 (6 bases). Germline assignment: CDR1 KGHSH and CDR2 LQKENI. V lost 6 bases, J lost 5 bases, and 8 bases lay in between. The CDR3 spans 12 residues. CDR3 sequence: CASSHRDQPQHF. The CDR3 nucleotides are TGTGCCAGCTCCCACAGGGATCAGCCCCAGCATTTT.

The genes are TRBV3-1 and TRBJ2-2, with D perhaps matching TRBD2 (6 bases). V was trimmed by 6 bases and J by 4 bases, leaving 12 bases between them. The CDR3 extends over 14 amino acids. The germline gives CDR1 LGHDT, CDR2 YNNKEL (reference sequence). CDR3 in DNA: TGTGCCAGCAGGCGGGACGGAGGCACCGGGGAGCTGTTTTTT. As protein: CASRRDGGTGELFF. The full variable domain, with the rest looked up from reference TRBV3-1 and TRBJ2-2, is DTAVSQTPKYLVTQMGNDKSIKCEQNLGHDTMYWYKQDSKKFLKIMFSYNNKELIINETVPNRFSPKSPDKAHLNLHINSLELGDSAVYFCASRRDGGTGELFFGEGSRLTVL.

This clonotype was picked up a small number of times. The V and J genes are TRBV29-1 and TRBJ1-5; weak D call: TRBD1 (6 bases). The CDR3 has 14 amino acids. Trimming took off 4 bases at V and 5 bases at J, with 15 bases between the two ends. Germline-derived CDR1 and CDR2 are SQVTM and ANQGSEA. Written as DNA, the CDR3 is TGCAGCGTTGCTGAGACAGGAAAAGATCAGCCCCAGCATTTT. Its translation: CSVAETGKDQPQHF. The full variable domain, its missing parts supplied by reference TRBV29-1 and TRBJ1-5, is SAVISQKPSRDICQRGTSLTIQCQVDSQVTMMFWYRQQPGQSLTLIATANQGSEATYESGFVIDKFPISRPNLTFSTLTVSNMSPEDSSIYLCSVAETGKDQPQHFGDGTRLSIL.

This clonotype was observed many times. The chain links TRBV12-3 or TRBV12-4 to TRBJ1-1; no firm D call. This CDR3 has 15 amino acids. Trimming took off 1 base at V and 4 bases at J, with 13 bases between the two ends. CDR3 region: CASSLGSGRSTEAFF. DNA for the CDR3: TGTGCCAGCAGTTTAGGGTCGGGGAGAAGCACTGAAGCTTTCTTT.

This chain uses TRBV2 with TRBJ2-1, with 8 positions matching TRBD2. CDR3 size: 14 residues. The ends lost 9 bases at V and 8 bases at J; junction bases unmatched: 12. Germline V CDR1 and CDR2: SNHLY, FYNNEI. The CDR3 loop is CASARGGPVDEQFF. The CDR3 region has the DNA TGTGCCAGTGCCCGGGGGGGGCCGGTCGATGAGCAGTTCTTC.

This clonotype has only a few counts. As DNA, the CDR3 is TGTGCCAGCAGCACCGGCGGGGGGGGAAACACCGGGGAGCTGTTTTTT. Translated: CASSTGGGGNTGELFF. V and J are TRBV7-3 and TRBJ2-2, with 9 bases fitting TRBD2. CDR3 length: 16 residues. CDR1 is SGHTA, CDR2 FQGTGA, per germline. With 5 bases clipped from V and 2 bases from J, the junction kept 6 bases outside the gene matches.

The V call is TRBV5-1, the J call TRBJ1-4; D call uncertain. Trimming removed 8 bases from V and 4 bases from J, with 9 bases in between. Germline assignment: CDR1 SGHRS and CDR2 YFSETQ. This CDR3 is built from 12 residues. The CDR3 DNA reads as TGCGCCAGTGGGCAGGATAATGAAAAACTGTTTTTT. Protein sequence: CASGQDNEKLFF.

This clonotype was found a few times. The chain combines TRBV5-1 with TRBJ2-1; 12 nucleotides line up with TRBD1. The CDR3 consists of 13 residues. Per the germline V gene, CDR1 is SGHRS and CDR2 is YFSETQ. Unmatched junction bases numbered 4, after V lost 5 bases and J lost 10 bases. The chain's CDR3 is CASRRDRGLEQFF. CDR3 DNA sequence: TGCGCCAGCAGGAGGGACAGGGGGCTAGAGCAGTTCTTC. The variable domain in full, with the rest retrieved from reference TRBV5-1 and TRBJ2-1, is KAGVTQTPRYLIKTRGQQVTLSCSPISGHRSVSWYQQTPGQGLQFLFEYFSETQRNKGNFPGRFSGRQFSNSRSEMNVSTLELGDSALYLCASRRDRGLEQFFGPGTRLTVL.

This clonotype was observed once. The chain combines TRBV5-6 with TRBJ1-2; unclear D gene. CDR1 is SGHDT, CDR2 YYEEEE, per germline. V was cut by 4 bases and J by 6 bases, with 13 bases left in between. CDR3 length equals 13 residues. CDR3 coding DNA: TGTGCCAGCAGCCAGGCAAGGGATCATGGCTACACCTTC. Translation: CASSQARDHGYTF.

The rearrangement links TRBV12-3 or TRBV12-4 to TRBJ1-6, with a tentative D call TRBD1 (5 bases). This CDR3 region has 15 residues. Deletions cut 2 bases from V and 7 bases from J, with 12 bases between. CDR3 nucleotide sequence: TGTGCCAGCAGTTTATCGGGGACGGGGAATTCACCCCTCCACTTT. Residues: CASSLSGTGNSPLHF.

This clonotype was seen a few times. V usage is TRBV24-1 and J usage is TRBJ2-3; 8 bases align to TRBD2. Trimming removed 2 bases from V and 8 bases from J; junction bases left unmatched: 8. The length of the CDR3 is 15 residues. CDR1 is KGHDR and CDR2 is SFDVKD in the germline V gene. The CDR3 loop reads CATSDSSGGLGTQYF. CDR3 DNA: TGTGCCACCAGTGATTCCAGCGGGGGCCTTGGTACGCAGTATTTT.

This clonotype has ten or more counts. The CDR3 loop reads CASAPDYQPQHF. DNA of the CDR3: TGTGCCAGCGCACCCGATTATCAGCCCCAGCATTTT. The chain is built from TRBV6-2 or TRBV6-3 and TRBJ1-5, with D hard to call. Trimming shortened V by 8 bases and J by 5 bases, and 10 bases separated the two germline ends. In germline, CDR1 is MNHEY, CDR2 SVGEGT. This CDR3 contains 12 residues.

This clonotype has ten or more counts. The rearrangement links TRBV5-1 to TRBJ2-6; weak D call: TRBD1 (5 bases). Trimming cost V 3 bases and J 6 bases, with 13 bases left between them. Germline loops: CDR1 SGHRS, CDR2 YFSETQ. The CDR3 loop spans 15 amino acids. CDR3 DNA: TGCGCCAGCAGCTCAACAGGTTCTACGGCCAACGTCCTGACTTTC. It encodes CASSSTGSTANVLTF.